The 29 T cell receptor beta chains below come from one sample, sequenced in a study of blood T cell repertoires in COVID-19. The table came from immunoSEQ multiplex PCR; TCRdb's copy has only in-frame clones and leaves some out. This table holds fewer than 95,000 clones, about 88% found once. The sequencing input was peripheral blood. The receptors shown here come from a man aged 50 to 59 with acute or convalescent COVID-19.

This chain links TRBV5-5 with TRBJ2-1, with D perhaps TRBD1 (5 bases). CDR1 SGHKS and CDR2 YYEKEE come from the germline V gene (reference sequence). V was shortened by 2 bases and J by 10 bases, with 10 bases between the two germline ends. The CDR3 is 12 residues long. The CDR3 DNA reads as TGTGCCAGCAGCTTACAGACAGCCGAGCAGTTCTTC. Residues: CASSLQTAEQFF.

The chain uses TRBV23-1 and TRBJ1-2, with 12 bases that match TRBD1. TRBV23-1 has ORF status, its function being uncertain. The CDR3 has 12 residues. With 10 bases clipped from V and 8 bases from J, the junction kept 5 bases outside the gene matches. The CDR3 is CATPGTGGGYTF. In nucleotides, the CDR3 is TGCGCCACTCCCGGGACAGGGGGCGGCTACACCTTC.

This clone occurred once. The chain is built from TRBV29-1 and TRBJ1-1, with 9 bases that match TRBD1. J lost 5 bases, V lost 4 bases, and 5 bases had no gene match. From germline, CDR1 is SQVTM and CDR2 ANQGSEA. This CDR3 has 13 amino acids. The CDR3 nucleotides are TGCAGCGTTGTGGGACAGGGAGATACTGAAGCTTTCTTT. Residues: CSVVGQGDTEAFF.

J is TRBJ1-2 and V is TRBV7-2, with no clear D. Trimming cost V 5 bases and J 5 bases, with 21 bases left between them. Germline loops: CDR1 SGHTA, CDR2 FQGNSA. This CDR3 is built from 16 residues. CDR3 sequence (DNA): TGTGCCAGCAGCCCAACTCAAACCCAACGCCGTTATGGCTACACCTTC. This encodes CASSPTQTQRRYGYTF.

The chain combines TRBV15 with TRBJ1-1, with 7 bases aligning to TRBD1. Looked up from germline, CDR1 is LNHNV and CDR2 is YYDKDF (reference sequence). There are 13 residues in the CDR3. V shed 0 bases, J shed 11 bases, and the junction held 6 bases outside the gene matches. The CDR3 nucleotides read TGTGCCACCAGCAGAGACGGACAGGTTATCGCTTTCTTT. The encoded protein is CATSRDGQVIAFF.

This chain joins TRBV28 and TRBJ1-1; no reliable D call. The CDR3 is 11 amino acids. The germline V and J ends were trimmed by 8 bases and 8 bases, with 12 bases remaining between them. Germline assignment: CDR1 MDHEN and CDR2 SYDVKM. CDR3 sequence reads: CASRGRPEAFF. The CDR3 DNA is TGTGCCAGCCGGGGTAGGCCCGAAGCTTTCTTT.

The genes are TRBV29-1 and TRBJ1-1, with a possible D match to TRBD1 (5 bases). Germline V gives CDR1 SQVTM, CDR2 ANQGSEA. The CDR3 runs 11 residues. V lost 6 bases and J 1 base, leaving 6 bases between the germline ends. The CDR3 loop reads CSVDRNTEAFF. The DNA for the CDR3 is TGCAGCGTCGACAGGAACACTGAAGCTTTCTTT.

The J gene is TRBJ1-6, the V gene TRBV5-6; tentatively, D is TRBD1 (5 bases). CDR3 length: 14 residues. V dropped 0 bases and J dropped 6 bases, with 7 bases sitting between them. Germline V lookup: CDR1 SGHDT, CDR2 YYEEEE. The CDR3 protein is CASSLGRGNSPLHF. CDR3 DNA sequence: TGTGCCAGCAGCTTGGGGAGGGGTAATTCACCCCTCCACTTT. The whole variable domain, filled in from reference TRBV5-6 and TRBJ1-6, reads DAGVTQSPTHLIKTRGQQVTLRCSPKSGHDTVSWYQQALGQGPQFIFQYYEEEERQRGNFPDRFSGHQFPNYSSELNVNALLLGDSALYLCASSLGRGNSPLHFGNGTRLTVT.

This clone was observed once. A junction boundary mismatches the germline segment, possibly from a read error. This sequence joins TRBV5-6 and TRBJ1-6, with a tentative D call TRBD1 (6 bases). CDR1 is SGHDT and CDR2 is YYEEEE in the germline V gene. The CDR3 has 10 amino acids. Here the CDR3 reads CASSLSGTSF. CDR3 coding DNA: TGTGCCAGCAGCCTATCCGGGACATCCTTT.

V and J are TRBV6-1 and TRBJ1-5; 7 nucleotides match TRBD1. Trimming cost V 2 bases and J 6 bases; bases outside gene matches: 7. Germline CDR1 is MNHNS and CDR2 is SASEGT. This CDR3 is 15 amino acids long. CDR3 nucleotides: TGTGCCAGCAGTGAAATACAGGGGTTTCGTCAGCCCCAGCATTTT. The encoded protein is CASSEIQGFRQPQHF.

This chain joins TRBV6-5 and TRBJ1-5, with a tentative D call TRBD1 (5 bases). CDR1 is MNHEY and CDR2 is SVGAGI in the germline V gene. This CDR3 has 14 amino acids. Between the trimmed V and J ends, which lost 7 bases and 3 bases, there was a span of 13 bases. Here the CDR3 reads CASTETVNNQPQHF. CDR3 nucleotides: TGTGCCAGCACAGAGACAGTGAACAATCAGCCCCAGCATTTT.

The chain combines TRBV24-1 with TRBJ1-4; perhaps TRBD1 as D (6 bases). The CDR3 consists of 16 residues. Between the trimmed V and J ends, which lost 6 bases and 0 bases, there was a span of 13 bases. Germline CDR1 and CDR2: KGHDR and SFDVKD. This CDR3 reads CATSRFRGSTNEKLFF. The CDR3 DNA sequence: TGTGCCACCAGTCGTTTCAGGGGTTCAACTAATGAAAAACTGTTTTTT.

This clone was picked up a small number of times. The rearrangement uses TRBV30 and TRBJ2-3; D possibly corresponds to TRBD1 (5 bases). Germline CDR1 GTSNPN, CDR2 SVGIG (reference sequence). The V gene lost 2 bases and the J gene lost 10 bases, with 13 bases spanning the gap. CDR3 length: 12 residues. The CDR3, as DNA: TGTGCCTGGAGTATCGCATGGGGCCCGCAGTATTTT. As protein: CAWSIAWGPQYF. The full variable domain, with the rest looked up from reference TRBV30 and TRBJ2-3, is SQTIHQWPATLVQPVGSPLSLECTVEGTSNPNLYWYRQAAGRGLQLLFYSVGIGQISSEVPQNLSASRPQDRQFILSSKKLLLSDSGFYLCAWSIAWGPQYFGPGTRLTVL.

The chain joins TRBV30 to TRBJ1-1, with D uncertain. Germline V CDR1 and CDR2: GTSNPN, SVGIG (reference sequence). CDR3 length: 14 amino acids. Trimming took off 2 bases at V and 6 bases at J, with 16 bases between the two ends. The CDR3 spells CAWSLAQNIAEAFF. The CDR3 region has the DNA TGTGCCTGGAGTTTGGCCCAGAACATCGCTGAAGCTTTCTTT.

The V and J genes are TRBV28 and TRBJ1-2; tentative D call: TRBD1 (6 bases). From germline, CDR1 is MDHEN and CDR2 SYDVKM. V was shortened by 7 bases and J by 4 bases, with 19 bases between the two germline ends. There are 15 residues in the CDR3. CDR3 residues: CASTNPTGSFYGYTF. CDR3 bases: TGTGCCAGCACCAACCCTACAGGGTCCTTCTATGGCTACACCTTC.

This sequence joins TRBV11-2 and TRBJ2-1, with 7 bases identical to TRBD2. V was clipped by 3 bases and J by 10 bases; unmatched bases: 6. Germline V gives CDR1 SGHAT, CDR2 FQNNGV. The CDR3 runs 13 residues. CDR3 in amino acids: CASSLIREGEQFF. In nucleotides, the CDR3 is TGTGCCAGCAGCTTGATCAGGGAGGGGGAGCAGTTCTTC. The full variable domain, completed using reference TRBV11-2 and TRBJ2-1, is EAGVAQSPRYKIIEKRQSVAFWCNPISGHATLYWYQQILGQGPKLLIQFQNNGVVDDSQLPKDRFSAERLKGVDSTLKIQPAKLEDSAVYLCASSLIREGEQFFGPGTRLTVL.

J is TRBJ1-1 and V is TRBV5-8, with 10 bases aligning to TRBD1. V lost 5 bases, J lost 7 bases, and 11 bases stayed unmatched. Germline CDR1 is SGHTS and CDR2 is YDEGEE. The CDR3 loop spans 15 amino acids. The CDR3 region has the DNA TGTGCCAGCAGTCACCGCCGGACAGGGGGAAGTGAAGCTTTCTTT. Its protein is CASSHRRTGGSEAFF. Full variable domain (missing parts from reference TRBV5-8 and TRBJ1-1): EAGVTQSPTHLIKTRGQQATLRCSPISGHTSVYWYQQALGLGLQFLLWYDEGEERNRGNFPPRFSGRQFPNYSSELNVNALELEDSALYLCASSHRRTGGSEAFFGQGTRLTVV.

The chain recombines TRBV6-6 with TRBJ1-1, with unresolved D. The CDR3 spans 13 residues. V lost 6 bases to trimming and J lost 7 bases, with 15 bases between them. Germline values: CDR1 MNHNY, CDR2 SVGAGI (reference sequence). The CDR3 coding sequence is TGTGCCAGCAGCTCCCCGAGGGCCTATGAAGCTTTCTTT. Amino acids: CASSSPRAYEAFF.

The rearrangement uses TRBV5-4 and TRBJ1-1; 8 bases are a match to TRBD1. CDR1 is SGHNT, CDR2 YYREEE, per germline (reference sequence). V was pared by 3 bases and J by 4 bases, with 8 bases of the junction left unmatched. The CDR3 runs to 15 residues. This CDR3 is CASSSYQGAGTEAFF. DNA for the CDR3: TGTGCCAGCAGCTCCTACCAGGGGGCCGGCACTGAAGCTTTCTTT. Full variable domain (missing parts from reference TRBV5-4 and TRBJ1-1): ETGVTQSPTHLIKTRGQQVTLRCSSQSGHNTVSWYQQALGQGPQFIFQYYREEENGRGNFPPRFSGLQFPNYSSELNVNALELDDSALYLCASSSYQGAGTEAFFGQGTRLTVV.

This clone was seen a few times. The chain is built from TRBV23-1 and TRBJ2-7; maybe TRBD2 (6 bases). TRBV23-1 qualifies as an ORF whose function is uncertain. The CDR3 has 15 residues. V lost 0 bases and J 7 bases, leaving 16 bases between the germline ends. CDR3 nucleotide sequence: TGCGCCAGCAGTCAATCGGACACGCCGGGGGAGGAGCAGTACTTC. Translating it yields CASSQSDTPGEEQYF.

The chain has TRBV18 and TRBJ1-2, with D maybe TRBD1 (5 bases). The CDR3 contains 13 residues. Trimming removed 3 bases at V and 2 bases at J, with 7 bases between. CDR1 and CDR2 from the germline V gene are KGHSH and LQKENI. Here the CDR3 DNA reads TGTGCCAGCTCACCGGGGCAGAACTATGGCTACACCTTC. Translation gives CASSPGQNYGYTF.

The chain uses TRBV30 and TRBJ2-5; D unclear. Trimming stripped 0 bases from V and 2 bases from J, with 7 bases between. Germline values: CDR1 GTSNPN, CDR2 SVGIG (reference sequence). The CDR3 totals 13 residues. Written as DNA, the CDR3 is TGTGCCTGGAGTGTTCAGGTTCAAGAGACCCAGTACTTC. As protein: CAWSVQVQETQYF.

The chain uses TRBV30 and TRBJ2-7; 7 bases match TRBD2. Per the germline V gene, CDR1 is GTSNPN and CDR2 is SVGIG (reference sequence). The V segment lost 5 bases and the J segment 5 bases; nucleotides outside the gene matches: 3. The CDR3 runs to 11 residues. CDR3 amino acids: CAWGLGDEQYF. For the CDR3, the DNA is TGTGCCTGGGGACTAGGAGACGAGCAGTACTTC.

The CDR3 spells CASIDSPNTNQPQHF. CDR3 bases: TGTGCCAGTATAGACAGCCCGAATACTAATCAGCCCCAGCATTTT. The genes are TRBV19 and TRBJ1-5; D may be TRBD1 (5 bases). The germline V gene encodes CDR1 LNHDA and CDR2 SQIVND (reference sequence). V was pared by 7 bases and J by 4 bases, with 17 bases between. This CDR3 has 15 amino acids.

The chain combines TRBV5-5 with TRBJ2-7, with TRBD1 matching 10 bases. This CDR3 has 14 residues. After removal of 3 bases from V and 3 bases from J, the junction contained 3 bases not matched to a gene. Germline values: CDR1 SGHKS, CDR2 YYEKEE (reference sequence). CDR3 DNA sequence: TGTGCCAGCAGCTGGGGACAGGGGAGCTACGAGCAGTACGTC. This gives the protein CASSWGQGSYEQYV.

The V and J genes are TRBV10-1 and TRBJ1-3; D not certain. Germline V CDR1 and CDR2: WNHNN, SYGVQD (reference sequence). The CDR3 length is 11 residues. V was pared by 7 bases and J by 4 bases, with 5 bases between. The CDR3 spells CASNNGNTIYF. The CDR3 nucleotides read TGCGCCAGCAACAACGGAAACACCATATATTTT.

V and J are TRBV5-4 and TRBJ1-4, with D tentatively TRBD1 (5 bases). CDR1 is SGHNT, CDR2 YYREEE, per germline (reference sequence). Deletions cut 4 bases from V and 5 bases from J, with 15 bases between. The CDR3 length is 15 residues. CDR3 amino acids: CASSPGGGGNEKLFF. The DNA of the CDR3 is TGTGCCAGCAGCCCAGGTGGTGGGGGGAATGAAAAACTGTTTTTT. The entire variable domain, with the rest obtained from reference TRBV5-4 and TRBJ1-4, is as follows: ETGVTQSPTHLIKTRGQQVTLRCSSQSGHNTVSWYQQALGQGPQFIFQYYREEENGRGNFPPRFSGLQFPNYSSELNVNALELDDSALYLCASSPGGGGNEKLFFGSGTQLSVL.

This rearrangement joins TRBV4-1 to TRBJ1-2, with unresolved D. V gave up 0 bases and J gave up 8 bases, with 19 bases separating them. The CDR3 loop spans 16 amino acids. The germline V gene has CDR1 MGHRA and CDR2 YSYEKL. As DNA, the CDR3 is TGCGCCAGCAGCCAAGATGTGGCCGCCAAGTGGCGGGGCTACACCTTC. This codes for CASSQDVAAKWRGYTF.

The chain employs TRBV30 and TRBJ2-5; TRBD1 agrees at 8 bases. Per the germline V gene, CDR1 is GTSNPN and CDR2 is SVGIG (reference sequence). After removal of 2 bases from V and 5 bases from J, the junction contained 7 bases not matched to a gene. CDR3 length equals 14 residues. For the CDR3, the DNA is TGTGCCTGGAGTATCCAGGGGGCAAGGGAGACCCAGTACTTC. Translation: CAWSIQGARETQYF.